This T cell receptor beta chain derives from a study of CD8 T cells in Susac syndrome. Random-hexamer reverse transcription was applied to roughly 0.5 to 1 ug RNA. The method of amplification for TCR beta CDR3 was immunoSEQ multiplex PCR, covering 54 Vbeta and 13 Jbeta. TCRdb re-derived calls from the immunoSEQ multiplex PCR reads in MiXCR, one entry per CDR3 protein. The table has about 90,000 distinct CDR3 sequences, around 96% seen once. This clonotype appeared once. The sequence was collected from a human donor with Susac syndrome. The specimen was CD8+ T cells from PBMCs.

CDR3 sequence (DNA): TGTGCCAGCAGCCCGAAGGGCCGAATCACAGATACGCAGTATTTT. This encodes CASSPKGRITDTQYF. The gene calls are TRBV14 and TRBJ2-3; D gene uncertain. Germline V gene lookup returns CDR1 SGHDN and CDR2 FVKESK. This CDR3 is 15 amino acids long. Trimming took 4 bases from V and 2 from J, leaving 13 bases between them.